This entry lists 25 T cell receptor beta chains sequenced from one sample in a study of blood T cell repertoires in COVID-19 (dated by TCRdb to 2018 to 2021). Libraries came from the immunoSEQ multiplex PCR assay. Imported from immuneACCESS, the table was reduced by TCRdb to in-frame sequences with V and J called. These copies leave out some clones; in studies compared against another copy, an unresolved V gene accounts for under half, and the cause of the remainder is not known. The sample profile shows 350,000 to 400,000 clones; roughly 90% of them were found once. 6.5% of the sample belongs to the ten largest clones. The material sequenced was peripheral blood. The receptors stem from a man aged 18 to 30 with active or convalescent COVID-19.

The V and J genes are TRBV19 and TRBJ2-7; D possibly corresponds to TRBD1 (5 bases). Trimming removed 5 bases from V and 3 bases from J, with 11 bases in between. Germline loops: CDR1 LNHDA, CDR2 SQIVND (reference sequence). The CDR3 length is 13 residues. The CDR3 DNA is TGTGCCAGTAGTGATCAGGGTGGCTACGAGCAGTACTTC. It encodes CASSDQGGYEQYF.

The chain is built from TRBV5-1 and TRBJ2-7; TRBD1 matches at 10 bases. From germline, CDR1 is SGHRS and CDR2 YFSETQ. The CDR3 runs to 16 residues. The V and J ends lost 0 bases and 3 bases, in that order; junction bases with no gene match: 6. CDR3 loop: CASSLAGDRGVYEQYF. As DNA, the CDR3 is TGCGCCAGCAGCTTGGCCGGGGACAGGGGAGTCTACGAGCAGTACTTC.

J is TRBJ1-2 and V is TRBV28; D perhaps matches TRBD1 (6 bases). The V and J ends lost 6 bases and 7 bases respectively, with 21 bases between them. This CDR3 spans 15 amino acids. Looked up from germline, CDR1 is MDHEN and CDR2 is SYDVKM. CDR3 sequence (DNA): TGTGCCAGCAGCCTCGCTGGGGCAGGGGATGGTGGCTACACCTTC. Protein: CASSLAGAGDGGYTF.

The rearrangement uses TRBV28 and TRBJ2-1; D gene uncertain. The CDR3 is 14 residues long. V was trimmed by 3 bases and J by 0 bases, leaving 6 bases between them. Germline lookup yields CDR1 MDHEN and CDR2 SYDVKM. This CDR3 is CASSLLSSYNEQFF. DNA for the CDR3: TGTGCCAGCAGTTTGCTGAGCTCCTACAATGAGCAGTTCTTC.

The J gene is TRBJ1-1, the V gene TRBV24-1; 7 nucleotides match TRBD1. The CDR3 has 13 residues. The trim removed 8 bases at V and 5 bases at J, leaving 7 bases unmatched. Germline V CDR1 and CDR2: KGHDR, SFDVKD. The CDR3 protein is CATTDRDWTEAFF. The DNA of the CDR3 is TGTGCCACCACCGACAGGGACTGGACTGAAGCTTTCTTT.

V and J are TRBV16 and TRBJ2-1, with TRBD2 matching 12 bases. Germline values: CDR1 KGHSY, CDR2 FQNENV. With V trimmed by 4 bases and J by 0 bases, 16 bases remained unmatched. The CDR3 contains 21 residues. CDR3 residues: CASSPHPTSGGRQSSYNEQFF. The DNA for the CDR3 is TGTGCCAGCAGCCCCCATCCGACTAGCGGGGGCCGCCAGAGCTCCTACAATGAGCAGTTCTTC.

This clone was picked up a small number of times. The rearrangement uses TRBV7-9 and TRBJ2-7; 10 nucleotides line up with TRBD2. Trimming cost V 5 bases and J 5 bases; bases outside gene matches: 9. Germline V gene lookup returns CDR1 SEHNR and CDR2 FQNEAQ (reference sequence). CDR3 length: 15 residues. DNA of the CDR3: TGTGCCAGCAGCCCCCCAGCGGGAGGGCCCCACGAGCAGTACTTC. Its translation: CASSPPAGGPHEQYF.

This chain uses TRBV28 with TRBJ1-5; TRBD1 matches 8 bases. Germline CDR1 is MDHEN and CDR2 is SYDVKM. This CDR3 spans 15 amino acids. V shed 5 bases, J shed 2 bases, and the junction held 5 bases outside the gene matches. CDR3 in DNA: TGTGCCAGCAGTCCCGGGGGACAGGGCAATCAGCCCCAGCATTTT. This encodes CASSPGGQGNQPQHF. Supplemented by reference TRBV28 and TRBJ1-5, the full variable domain reads DVKVTQSSRYLVKRTGEKVFLECVQDMDHENMFWYRQDPGLGLRLIYFSYDVKMKEKGDIPEGYSVSREKKERFSLILESASTNQTSMYLCASSPGGQGNQPQHFGDGTRLSIL.

This clone was seen more than once but under ten times. This chain uses TRBV9 with TRBJ2-1, with D possibly being TRBD1 (5 bases). Germline V CDR1 and CDR2: SGDLS, YYNGEE. The CDR3 contains 20 residues. Trimming removed 4 bases at V and 0 bases at J, with 26 bases between. CDR3 DNA sequence: TGTGCCAGCAGCTCCCTTCATCGATTGGGGCTAATCAACTCCTACAATGAGCAGTTCTTC. This encodes CASSSLHRLGLINSYNEQFF.

The chain employs TRBV27 and TRBJ2-7, with 11 bases fitting TRBD2. CDR1 is MNHEY, CDR2 SMNVEV, per germline (reference sequence). CDR3 length equals 16 residues. The ends lost 3 bases at V and 1 base at J; junction bases unmatched: 5. This CDR3 is CASSFTLAGGSYEQYF. The CDR3 nucleotides read TGTGCCAGCAGTTTCACCCTAGCGGGAGGTTCCTACGAGCAGTACTTC.

The chain combines TRBV19 with TRBJ1-1; weak D call: TRBD1 (6 bases). The CDR3 has 15 residues. Germline values: CDR1 LNHDA, CDR2 SQIVND (reference sequence). V was cut by 5 bases and J by 4 bases, with 17 bases left in between. CDR3 DNA sequence: TGTGCCAGTAGTGGAGGGGGGGGGCCGAGCACTGAAGCTTTCTTT. Its protein is CASSGGGGPSTEAFF. The full variable domain, with the rest looked up from reference TRBV19 and TRBJ1-1, is DGGITQSPKYLFRKEGQNVTLSCEQNLNHDAMYWYRQDPGQGLRLIYYSQIVNDFQKGDIAEGYSVSREKKESFPLTVTSAQKNPTAFYLCASSGGGGPSTEAFFGQGTRLTVV.

The count of this clone is one. V and J are TRBV4-2 and TRBJ2-7; 8 bases match TRBD2. CDR1 and CDR2 from the germline V gene are LGHNA and YNFKEQ. The V segment lost 3 bases and the J segment 4 bases; nucleotides outside the gene matches: 20. CDR3 size: 19 residues. DNA for the CDR3: TGTGCCAGCAGCCACCCTCCAGCTAGCGGGCATACCATCCTATACGAGCAGTACTTC. Its translation: CASSHPPASGHTILYEQYF.

The chain couples TRBV19 to TRBJ2-1, with D perhaps TRBD2 (6 bases). The CDR3 runs to 15 residues. V lost 3 bases and J lost 2, with 11 bases in between. Germline CDR1 is LNHDA and CDR2 is SQIVND (reference sequence). CDR3: CASSIRDSTYNEQFF. CDR3 DNA: TGTGCCAGTAGTATCCGGGACTCGACCTACAATGAGCAGTTCTTC.

This clone was observed a few times. The genes are TRBV7-6 and TRBJ2-5; no firm D call. Between the trimmed V and J ends, which lost 1 base and 1 base, there was a span of 7 bases. The CDR3 consists of 14 residues. Germline CDR1 SGHVS, CDR2 FNYEAQ. The CDR3 DNA reads TGTGCCAGCAGCTTAGGTATTTCCCAAGAGACCCAGTACTTC. It translates to CASSLGISQETQYF.

The CDR3 region is CAWSRGDGNTIYF. The CDR3 coding sequence is TGTGCCTGGAGTAGAGGTGATGGAAACACCATATATTTT. V is TRBV30 and J is TRBJ1-3; D gene ambiguous. The CDR3 has 13 amino acids. Trimming left V 2 bases short and J 3 bases short, with 8 bases between. Germline CDR1 and CDR2: GTSNPN and SVGIG (reference sequence).

The V and J genes are TRBV6-5 and TRBJ2-2; D possibly corresponds to TRBD1 (6 bases). There are 13 residues in the CDR3. The V gene's germline CDR1 is MNHEY and CDR2 SVGAGI. The ends were cut back, 7 bases at V and 5 bases at J, with 11 bases in the middle. For the CDR3, the DNA is TGTGCCAGCATCGGAAGGGGGACCGGGGAGCTGTTTTTT. As protein: CASIGRGTGELFF.

CDR3 nucleotide sequence: TGTGCCAGCAGTCCATACGGGATGGGCAGGGGGTCCTACGAGCAGTACTTC. Residues: CASSPYGMGRGSYEQYF. The chain couples TRBV6-6 to TRBJ2-7; 7 bases fit TRBD1. The CDR3 length is 17 residues. From germline, CDR1 is MNHNY and CDR2 SVGAGI (reference sequence). After removal of 5 bases from V and 1 base from J, the junction contained 14 bases not matched to a gene.

This sequence joins TRBV9 and TRBJ2-5; 7 nucleotides line up with TRBD1. The CDR3 has 13 residues. The trim removed 2 bases at V and 4 bases at J, leaving 2 bases unmatched. CDR1 SGDLS and CDR2 YYNGEE come from the germline V gene. This chain's CDR3 is CASSVRGRETQYF. In DNA form, the CDR3 reads TGTGCCAGCAGCGTCAGGGGGAGAGAGACCCAGTACTTC.

V and J are TRBV7-2 and TRBJ2-3; 7 nucleotides match TRBD2. This CDR3 is built from 15 residues. V lost 6 bases and J lost 6; bases outside the gene matches: 12. Germline assignment: CDR1 SGHTA and CDR2 FQGNSA. The CDR3 spells CASRLTSLALDTQYF. The DNA of the CDR3 is TGTGCCAGCAGACTGACTAGCTTAGCCCTGGATACGCAGTATTTT.

V is TRBV5-1 and J is TRBJ2-6; possible D gene TRBD1, 6 bases. The V and J ends lost 4 bases and 4 bases respectively, with 15 bases between them. This CDR3 region has 16 residues. Per germline, CDR1 SGHRS and CDR2 YFSETQ. CDR3 region: CASSTPTGTGANVLTF. CDR3 in DNA: TGCGCCAGCAGCACACCTACAGGGACCGGGGCCAACGTCCTGACTTTC.

V usage is TRBV28 and J usage is TRBJ2-3; D remains ambiguous. This CDR3 is 14 amino acids long. Germline V lookup: CDR1 MDHEN, CDR2 SYDVKM. The V end was cut by 3 bases, the J end by 6 bases, with 13 bases between. CDR3 DNA: TGTGCCAGCAGTTTTGACTTCCAACCCGATACGCAGTATTTT. Protein: CASSFDFQPDTQYF.

The chain joins TRBV9 to TRBJ1-1; the D is unclear. The CDR3 consists of 14 residues. Germline CDR1 is SGDLS and CDR2 is YYNGEE. Trimming removed 4 bases from V and 4 bases from J, with 14 bases in between. In nucleotides, the CDR3 is TGTGCCAGCAGCCCCCTAGTTTCGGCCACTGAAGCTTTCTTT. This gives the protein CASSPLVSATEAFF. Using reference TRBV9 and TRBJ1-1 for the parts outside the CDR3, the full variable domain is DSGVTQTPKHLITATGQRVTLRCSPRSGDLSVYWYQQSLDQGLQFLIQYYNGEERAKGNILERFSAQQFPDLHSELNLSSLELGDSALYFCASSPLVSATEAFFGQGTRLTVV.

The chain combines TRBV9 with TRBJ2-7; possibly TRBD2 for D (6 bases). CDR1 and CDR2 (germline): SGDLS, YYNGEE. The V end was cut by 0 bases, the J end by 5 bases, with 12 bases between. The CDR3 runs 14 residues. CDR3 loop: CASSVGPGGDEQYF. CDR3 DNA sequence: TGTGCCAGCAGCGTAGGCCCCGGAGGGGACGAGCAGTACTTC.

V usage is TRBV30 and J usage is TRBJ2-5; 9 positions agree with TRBD2. Germline V gene data show CDR1 as GTSNPN and CDR2 as SVGIG (reference sequence). V lost 4 bases to trimming and J lost 8 bases; unmatched junction nucleotides: 14. The CDR3 is 15 residues long. CDR3 in amino acids: CAWMGGLAGKETQYF. CDR3 sequence (DNA): TGTGCCTGGATGGGAGGTCTAGCGGGGAAGGAAACCCAGTACTTC.

The chain joins TRBV7-3 to TRBJ2-3, with D possibly matching TRBD1 (7 bases). V was clipped by 4 bases and J by 3 bases, with 14 bases between them. Germline CDR1 is SGHTA and CDR2 is FQGTGA. This CDR3 is built from 15 residues. This CDR3 reads CASSSWDSGTDTQYF. The CDR3 DNA follows: TGTGCCAGCAGCTCCTGGGACAGCGGGACAGATACGCAGTATTTT.